Shown below are 11 T cell receptor beta chains from a single sample sequenced in a study of PD-1 blockade in classical Hodgkin lymphoma (dated by TCRdb to 2019 to 2021). Library construction relied on the immunoSEQ multiplex PCR assay. The clones in this table, taken by TCRdb from immuneACCESS, are in-frame only. Not every clone is retained; where verified, under half of the shortfall comes from an unresolved V gene, and the cause of the rest is unknown. The table for this sample lists 50,000 or so clones; around 74% of them were counted only once. The ten largest clones capture over 9.5% of the sample. The time point label here, explained by the study, means: cycle 4 day 1 (C4D1), after five to seven weeks of nivolumab. All trial patients had relapsed after autologous stem cell transplantation, with cohorts A, B and C differing in prior brentuximab vedotin exposure. The sample here was peripheral blood mononuclear cells (PBMCs), taken before the fourth cycle of nivolumab. These receptors were taken from a human donor with classical Hodgkin lymphoma.

The J gene is TRBJ2-1, the V gene TRBV5-6; 8 bases line up with TRBD1. Losses at the gene ends were 3 bases for V and 7 bases for J; bases not matched to a gene: 9. There are 15 residues in the CDR3. Germline V lookup: CDR1 SGHDT, CDR2 YYEEEE. This CDR3 is CASSWTEWTGNEQFF. The CDR3 nucleotides are TGTGCCAGCAGCTGGACCGAATGGACAGGGAATGAGCAGTTCTTC.

This clone was seen only a few times. This chain joins TRBV7-2 and TRBJ2-2; 8 nucleotides line up with TRBD2. Germline V gene lookup returns CDR1 SGHTA and CDR2 FQGNSA. V was pared by 3 bases and J by 6 bases, with 3 bases of the junction left unmatched. This CDR3 has 14 residues. The CDR3 sequence: CASSFGLAPGELFF. DNA of the CDR3: TGTGCCAGCAGCTTCGGACTAGCCCCCGGGGAGCTGTTTTTT.

This clone was seen a single time. The chain joins TRBV7-9 to TRBJ2-1, with D possibly TRBD2 on 5 matching bases. Trimming removed 7 bases from V and 0 bases from J, with 13 bases in between. Germline CDR1 and CDR2: SEHNR and FQNEAQ (reference sequence). CDR3 length: 15 amino acids. In DNA form, the CDR3 reads TGTGCCAGCACACGGGGTTCCGGCTCCTACAATGAGCAGTTCTTC. This translates into CASTRGSGSYNEQFF.

The gene calls are TRBV5-4 and TRBJ2-1; D is undetermined. The CDR3 contains 15 residues. V was trimmed by 0 bases and J by 4 bases, leaving 11 bases between them. CDR1 is SGHNT, CDR2 YYREEE, per germline (reference sequence). This chain's CDR3 is CASSLGNAAYNEQFF. As DNA, the CDR3 is TGTGCCAGCAGCTTGGGTAACGCGGCATACAATGAGCAGTTCTTC.

The V call is TRBV25-1, the J call TRBJ1-4, with 12 bases that match TRBD1. The CDR3 contains 15 residues. In germline, CDR1 is MGHDK, CDR2 SYGVNS. V lost 7 bases to trimming and J lost 6 bases; unmatched junction nucleotides: 6. The CDR3: CASKTGTGGYEKLFF. As DNA, the CDR3 is TGTGCCAGCAAAACCGGGACAGGGGGCTATGAAAAACTGTTTTTT.

The chain couples TRBV6-5 to TRBJ2-1; 8 nucleotides align to TRBD2. Germline lookup yields CDR1 MNHEY and CDR2 SVGAGI. V was pared by 5 bases and J by 8 bases, with 11 bases of the junction left unmatched. The CDR3 is 15 residues long. CDR3 bases: TGTGCCAGCAGTAGCGGACTAGCTAGGTGGGATGAGCAGTTCTTC. It yields the protein CASSSGLARWDEQFF.

V gene TRBV7-9 combines with J gene TRBJ1-1; no clear D gene. This CDR3 is 12 amino acids long. V lost 2 bases to trimming and J lost 10 bases, with 11 bases between them. Germline V gene data show CDR1 as SEHNR and CDR2 as FQNEAQ (reference sequence). Here the CDR3 DNA reads TGTGCCAGCAGCTTATCCCAGTTCGCAGCTTTCTTT. This translates into CASSLSQFAAFF.

The gene calls are TRBV2 and TRBJ2-7, with D unclear. The CDR3 length is 15 residues. V dropped 0 bases and J dropped 2 bases, with 11 bases sitting between them. The germline V gene encodes CDR1 SNHLY and CDR2 FYNNEI. The CDR3, as DNA: TGTGCCAGCAGTGAAGCATGGCAGAAAGCCTACGAGCAGTACTTC. It specifies CASSEAWQKAYEQYF.

DNA for the CDR3: TGTGCCAGCAGTTCGACACGGGGGGCTCTCCAGTACTTC. It codes for CASSSTRGALQYF. The chain is built from TRBV6-5 and TRBJ2-5, with D tentatively TRBD2 (7 bases). Trimming removed 4 bases from V and 10 bases from J, with 16 bases in between. The length of the CDR3 is 13 residues. From germline, CDR1 is MNHEY and CDR2 SVGAGI.

The J gene is TRBJ1-3, the V gene TRBV6-5; no firm D call. Deletions cut 7 bases from V and 3 bases from J, with 13 bases between. Germline CDR1 MNHEY, CDR2 SVGAGI. CDR3 length equals 14 residues. The CDR3 here is CASTPGTLGNTIYF. CDR3 nucleotide sequence: TGTGCCAGCACCCCAGGAACTCTTGGAAACACCATATATTTT.

The rearrangement joins TRBV11-2 to TRBJ2-1, with 8 bases matching TRBD1. Germline V gene lookup returns CDR1 SGHAT and CDR2 FQNNGV. The CDR3 contains 16 residues. Trimming cost V 5 bases and J 1 base; bases outside gene matches: 7. CDR3 DNA sequence: TGTGCCAGCAGCCCGCTACAGGGGGTTTCCTACAATGAGCAGTTCTTC. Its translation: CASSPLQGVSYNEQFF.